This passage covers 19 T cell receptor beta chains from one sample sequenced in a study of T cell responses to AZD1222 COVID-19 vaccine. TCRdb keeps only in-frame clones here, not all; method: immunoSEQ multiplex PCR. The sample lists around 160,000 clones; roughly 92% were seen once. Specimen: peripheral blood, collected 28 days after the second AZD1222 dose. The source of these receptors is an adult who received the AZD1222 COVID-19 vaccine.

The V and J genes are TRBV18 and TRBJ1-6; a possible D gene is TRBD1 (5 bases). The V gene lost 3 bases and the J gene lost 6 bases, with 21 bases spanning the gap. There are 18 residues in the CDR3. Germline loops: CDR1 KGHSH, CDR2 LQKENI. The CDR3 spells CASSPSAPIGRGNSPLHF. CDR3 nucleotides: TGTGCCAGCTCACCCTCCGCCCCCATAGGGAGGGGTAATTCACCCCTCCACTTT.

This rearrangement joins TRBV4-3 to TRBJ2-3; D may be TRBD2 (6 bases). This CDR3 contains 14 residues. CDR1 and CDR2 (germline): LGHNA, YSLEER. Trimming removed 0 bases at V and 4 bases at J, with 8 bases between. CDR3 in amino acids: CASSQDPGADTQYF. The CDR3 nucleotides are TGCGCCAGCAGCCAAGACCCGGGGGCAGATACGCAGTATTTT.

The V and J genes are TRBV5-4 and TRBJ2-5, with D uncertain. The CDR3 has 12 residues. Trimming took 4 bases from V and 5 from J, leaving 9 bases between them. Germline CDR1 and CDR2: SGHNT and YYREEE (reference sequence). CDR3 bases: TGTGCCAGCAGCGGCGAGACTGAGACCCAGTACTTC. Translation: CASSGETETQYF.

The rearrangement joins TRBV5-8 to TRBJ1-4; 7 nucleotides align to TRBD1. The ends lost 4 bases at V and 9 bases at J; junction bases unmatched: 9. The CDR3 is made up of 14 amino acids. Germline CDR1 SGHTS, CDR2 YDEGEE. The CDR3 nucleotides are TGTGCCAGCAGCATCGGACAGGCCCCTCAAAAACTGTTTTTT. Its protein product is CASSIGQAPQKLFF.

This clone appeared a single time. The chain has TRBV4-1 and TRBJ1-1, with D possibly TRBD1 on 5 matching bases. CDR1 is MGHRA, CDR2 YSYEKL, per germline. Trimming shortened V by 6 bases and J by 1 base, and 18 bases separated the two germline ends. The CDR3 spans 16 residues. For the CDR3, the DNA is TGCGCCAGCAGACCACTCGTTACAGGAGAGAACACTGAAGCTTTCTTT. It translates to CASRPLVTGENTEAFF.

A few counts support this clone. The chain has TRBV7-2 and TRBJ2-1; 9 bases line up with TRBD2. This CDR3 is 15 amino acids long. Trimming cost V 5 bases and J 9 bases; bases outside gene matches: 11. Germline CDR1 reads SGHTA; CDR2 reads FQGNSA. CDR3 coding DNA: TGTGCCAGCAGCGGCGGGCTAGCGGGAAGTAGTGAGCAGTTCTTC. Translation: CASSGGLAGSSEQFF.

Here the CDR3 reads CASSGGDILNYGYTF. The DNA of the CDR3 is TGTGCCAGCAGTGGGGGGGACATACTAAACTATGGCTACACCTTC. This sequence joins TRBV28 and TRBJ1-2; perhaps TRBD1 as D (6 bases). The germline V gene has CDR1 MDHEN and CDR2 SYDVKM. This CDR3 comprises 15 residues. V was clipped by 5 bases and J by 2 bases, with 15 bases between them.

The rearrangement links TRBV9 to TRBJ2-7; 7 nucleotides align to TRBD1. This CDR3 comprises 15 residues. J lost 0 bases, V lost 4 bases, and 7 bases had no gene match. Germline loops: CDR1 SGDLS, CDR2 YYNGEE. The CDR3 loop is CASSPLTGSSYEQYF. The CDR3 bases are TGTGCCAGCAGCCCTCTGACAGGGAGCTCCTACGAGCAGTACTTC. Together with reference TRBV9 and TRBJ2-7, the CDR3 gives the full variable domain: DSGVTQTPKHLITATGQRVTLRCSPRSGDLSVYWYQQSLDQGLQFLIQYYNGEERAKGNILERFSAQQFPDLHSELNLSSLELGDSALYFCASSPLTGSSYEQYFGPGTRLTVT.

The chain recombines TRBV24-1 with TRBJ2-1, with D uncertain. Germline CDR1 reads KGHDR; CDR2 reads SFDVKD. The CDR3 sequence is 12 residues long. Trimming stripped 5 bases from V and 8 bases from J, with 9 bases between. CDR3 DNA sequence: TGTGCCACCAGTGGAATTGGGGATGAGCAGTTCTTC. Encoded protein: CATSGIGDEQFF.

V and J are TRBV6-1 and TRBJ1-6; D is uncertain. CDR3 length: 15 amino acids. In germline, CDR1 is MNHNS, CDR2 SASEGT. The V and J ends lost 1 base and 7 bases respectively, with 11 bases between them. Here the CDR3 reads CASSEGAATNSPLHF. In DNA, the CDR3 is TGTGCCAGCAGTGAAGGGGCGGCCACCAATTCACCCCTCCACTTT.

The rearrangement uses TRBV5-5 and TRBJ2-1; 7 bases map to TRBD2. J was trimmed by 6 bases and V by 4 bases; bases with no gene match: 7. Germline CDR1 SGHKS, CDR2 YYEKEE (reference sequence). This CDR3 comprises 14 residues. The CDR3 spells CASSQEWTSNEQFF. DNA for the CDR3: TGTGCCAGCAGCCAGGAGTGGACTAGCAATGAGCAGTTCTTC.

J is TRBJ2-3 and V is TRBV18; D might be TRBD2 (5 bases). This CDR3 has 15 amino acids. Germline V gene data show CDR1 as KGHSH and CDR2 as LQKENI. The germline V and J ends were trimmed by 5 bases and 0 bases, with 12 bases remaining between them. In DNA, the CDR3 is TGTGCCAGCTCAGGCAGTAGCGTTAGCACAGATACGCAGTATTTT. Its protein product is CASSGSSVSTDTQYF.

The genes are TRBV7-9 and TRBJ2-5; 11 bases fit TRBD2. This CDR3 comprises 15 residues. CDR1 SEHNR and CDR2 FQNEAQ come from the germline V gene (reference sequence). Losses at the gene ends were 5 bases for V and 14 bases for J; bases not matched to a gene: 16. The CDR3 coding sequence is TGTGCCAGCAGCCCACCCGGGATAGCGGGAGGGATTATATACTTC. It encodes CASSPPGIAGGIIYF.

The rearrangement links TRBV6-5 to TRBJ2-1, with D perhaps TRBD1 (5 bases). The germline V gene has CDR1 MNHEY and CDR2 SVGAGI. Between the trimmed V and J ends, which lost 0 bases and 8 bases, there was a span of 8 bases. The CDR3 is 13 amino acids. The chain's CDR3 is CASSYSRRDEQFF. The CDR3 region has the DNA TGTGCCAGCAGTTACTCCCGCAGGGATGAGCAGTTCTTC.

In DNA, the CDR3 is TGTGCCAGCAGCTTGGCCTTTGGGGGCGCGGCTAATGAAAAACTGTTTTTT. It translates to CASSLAFGGAANEKLFF. This sequence joins TRBV5-5 and TRBJ1-4, with D maybe TRBD1 (6 bases). V shed 0 bases and J shed 3 bases, with 15 bases lying between them. Germline CDR1 and CDR2: SGHKS and YYEKEE (reference sequence). The CDR3 consists of 17 residues.

V gene TRBV30 combines with J gene TRBJ2-4, with D uncertain. Germline CDR1 reads GTSNPN; CDR2 reads SVGIG (reference sequence). V lost 0 bases, J lost 9 bases, and 6 bases lay in between. CDR3 length: 11 residues. This chain's CDR3 is CAWSVLSIQYF. In nucleotides, the CDR3 is TGTGCCTGGAGTGTACTGTCCATTCAGTACTTC.

The chain employs TRBV6-4 and TRBJ2-3; 7 bases map to TRBD2. The CDR3 length is 16 residues. Germline values: CDR1 MRHNA, CDR2 SNTAGT. The trim removed 0 bases at V and 0 bases at J, leaving 3 bases unmatched. The CDR3 loop reads CASSDSWTRSTDTQYF. The CDR3 DNA reads as TGTGCCAGCAGTGACTCGTGGACTAGAAGCACAGATACGCAGTATTTT.

V gene TRBV7-9 combines with J gene TRBJ2-7; 7 bases fit TRBD2. The germline V gene encodes CDR1 SEHNR and CDR2 FQNEAQ (reference sequence). This CDR3 is built from 16 residues. The junction had 8 bases not matched to a gene; V was cut back by 1 base and J by 2 bases. Here the CDR3 reads CASSLGGLAEPYEQYF. CDR3 coding DNA: TGTGCCAGCAGCTTAGGGGGTCTAGCGGAACCCTACGAGCAGTACTTC.

Only one count was recorded for this clone. CDR3 bases: TGTGCCAGCAGTGACAGGACAGGGCGACTAGCGGGTTATGAGCAGTTCTTC. This gives the protein CASSDRTGRLAGYEQFF. The chain recombines TRBV28 with TRBJ2-1; 10 nucleotides align to TRBD2. The CDR3 is made up of 17 amino acids. Trimming cost V 5 bases and J 8 bases; bases outside gene matches: 15. The germline gives CDR1 MDHEN, CDR2 SYDVKM.